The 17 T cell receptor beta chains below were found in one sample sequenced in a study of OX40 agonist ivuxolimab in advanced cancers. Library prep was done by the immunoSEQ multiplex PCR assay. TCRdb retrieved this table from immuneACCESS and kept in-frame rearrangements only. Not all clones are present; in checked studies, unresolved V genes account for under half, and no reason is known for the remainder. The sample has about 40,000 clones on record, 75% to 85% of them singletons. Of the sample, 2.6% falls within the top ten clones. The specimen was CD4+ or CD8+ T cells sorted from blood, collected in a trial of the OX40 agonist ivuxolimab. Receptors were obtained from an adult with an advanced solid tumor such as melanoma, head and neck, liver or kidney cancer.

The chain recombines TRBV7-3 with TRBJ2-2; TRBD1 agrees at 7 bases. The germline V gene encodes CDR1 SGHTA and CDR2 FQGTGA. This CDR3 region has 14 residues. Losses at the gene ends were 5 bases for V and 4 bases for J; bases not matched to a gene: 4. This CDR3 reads CASSMGQTTGELFF. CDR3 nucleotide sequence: TGTGCCAGCAGCATGGGACAGACCACCGGGGAGCTGTTTTTT.

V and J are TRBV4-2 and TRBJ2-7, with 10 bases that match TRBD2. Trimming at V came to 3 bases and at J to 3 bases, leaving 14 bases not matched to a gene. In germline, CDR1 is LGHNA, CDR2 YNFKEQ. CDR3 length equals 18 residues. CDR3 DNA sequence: TGTGCCAGCAGCCAGTCCTTAAGAGGAGCGGGAGGGCTCTACGAGCAGTACTTC. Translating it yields CASSQSLRGAGGLYEQYF.

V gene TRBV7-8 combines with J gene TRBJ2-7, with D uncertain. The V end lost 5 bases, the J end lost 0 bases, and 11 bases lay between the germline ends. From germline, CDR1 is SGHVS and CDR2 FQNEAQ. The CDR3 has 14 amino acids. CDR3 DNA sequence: TGTGCCAGCAGCCGCACGGGCAACTCCTACGAGCAGTACGTC. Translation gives CASSRTGNSYEQYV.

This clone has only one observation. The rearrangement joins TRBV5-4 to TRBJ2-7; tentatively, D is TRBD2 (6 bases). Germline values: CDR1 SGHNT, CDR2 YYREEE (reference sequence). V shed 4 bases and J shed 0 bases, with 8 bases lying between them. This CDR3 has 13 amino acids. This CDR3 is CASSTGSSYEQYV. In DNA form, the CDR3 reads TGTGCCAGCAGCACCGGGAGCTCCTACGAGCAGTACGTC.

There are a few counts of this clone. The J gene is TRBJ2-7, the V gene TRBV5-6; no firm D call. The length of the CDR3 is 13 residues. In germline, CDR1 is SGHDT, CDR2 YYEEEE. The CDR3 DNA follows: TGTGCCAGCAGCTTTAAACCTACCCAGAACCAGGACGTC. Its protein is CASSFKPTQNQDV.

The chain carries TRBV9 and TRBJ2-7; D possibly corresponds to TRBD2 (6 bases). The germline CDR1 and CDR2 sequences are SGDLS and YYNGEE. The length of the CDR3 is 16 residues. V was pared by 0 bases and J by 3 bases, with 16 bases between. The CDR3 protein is CASSVGGGGAHYEQYF. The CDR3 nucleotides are TGTGCCAGCAGCGTAGGTGGAGGAGGGGCCCACTACGAGCAGTACTTC.

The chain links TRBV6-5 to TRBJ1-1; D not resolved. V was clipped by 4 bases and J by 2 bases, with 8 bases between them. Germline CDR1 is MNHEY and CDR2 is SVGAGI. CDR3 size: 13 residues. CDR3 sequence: CASSWVINTEAFF. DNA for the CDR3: TGTGCCAGCAGTTGGGTTATTAACACTGAAGCTTTCTTT.

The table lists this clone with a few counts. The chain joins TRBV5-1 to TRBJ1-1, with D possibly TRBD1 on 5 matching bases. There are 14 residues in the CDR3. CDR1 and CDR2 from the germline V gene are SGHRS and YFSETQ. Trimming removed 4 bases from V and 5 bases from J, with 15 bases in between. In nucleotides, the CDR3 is TGCGCCAGCAGCGGGCTGGGGGTAGGGACTGAAGCTTTCTTT. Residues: CASSGLGVGTEAFF.

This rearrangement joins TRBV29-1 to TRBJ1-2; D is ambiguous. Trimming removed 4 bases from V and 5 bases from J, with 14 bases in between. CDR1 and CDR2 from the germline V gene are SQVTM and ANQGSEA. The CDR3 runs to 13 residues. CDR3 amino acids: CSVGQVGQYGYTF. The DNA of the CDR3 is TGCAGCGTTGGCCAGGTGGGTCAATATGGCTACACCTTC. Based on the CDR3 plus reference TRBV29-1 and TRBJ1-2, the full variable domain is SAVISQKPSRDICQRGTSLTIQCQVDSQVTMMFWYRQQPGQSLTLIATANQGSEATYESGFVIDKFPISRPNLTFSTLTVSNMSPEDSSIYLCSVGQVGQYGYTFGSGTRLTVV.

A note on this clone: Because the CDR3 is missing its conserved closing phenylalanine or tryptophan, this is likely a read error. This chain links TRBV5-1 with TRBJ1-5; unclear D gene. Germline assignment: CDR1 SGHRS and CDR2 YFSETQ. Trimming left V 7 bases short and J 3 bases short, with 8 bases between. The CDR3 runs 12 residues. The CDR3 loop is CASDSYNQPQHL. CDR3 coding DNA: TGCGCCAGCGACTCCTACAATCAGCCCCAGCATCTT.

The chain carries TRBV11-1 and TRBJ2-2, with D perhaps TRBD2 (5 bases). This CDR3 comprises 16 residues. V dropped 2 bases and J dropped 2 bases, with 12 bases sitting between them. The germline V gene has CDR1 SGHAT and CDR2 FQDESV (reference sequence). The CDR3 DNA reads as TGTGCCAGCAGCTTACTTCGGGGTTCCAACACCGGGGAGCTGTTTTTT. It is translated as CASSLLRGSNTGELFF.

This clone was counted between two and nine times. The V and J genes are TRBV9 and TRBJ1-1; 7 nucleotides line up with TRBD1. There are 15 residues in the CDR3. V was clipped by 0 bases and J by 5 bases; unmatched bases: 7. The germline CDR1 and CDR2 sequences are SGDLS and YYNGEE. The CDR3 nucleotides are TGTGCCAGCAGCGTAGATGGAGGGGGCCGGACTGAAGCTTTCTTT. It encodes CASSVDGGGRTEAFF. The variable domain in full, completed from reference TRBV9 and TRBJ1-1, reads DSGVTQTPKHLITATGQRVTLRCSPRSGDLSVYWYQQSLDQGLQFLIQYYNGEERAKGNILERFSAQQFPDLHSELNLSSLELGDSALYFCASSVDGGGRTEAFFGQGTRLTVV.

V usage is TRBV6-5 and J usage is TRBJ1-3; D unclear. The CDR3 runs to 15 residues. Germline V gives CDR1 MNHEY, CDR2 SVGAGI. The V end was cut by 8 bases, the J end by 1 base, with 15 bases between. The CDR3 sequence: CASAIGHQSGNTIYF. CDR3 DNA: TGTGCCAGCGCTATAGGGCACCAGTCTGGAAACACCATATATTTT.

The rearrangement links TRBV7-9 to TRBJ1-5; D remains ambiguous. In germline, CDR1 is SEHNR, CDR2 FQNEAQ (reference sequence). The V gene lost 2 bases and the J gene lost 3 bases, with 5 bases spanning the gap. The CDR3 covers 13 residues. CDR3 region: CASSLTFNQPQHF. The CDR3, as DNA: TGTGCCAGCAGCTTAACTTTCAATCAGCCCCAGCATTTT.

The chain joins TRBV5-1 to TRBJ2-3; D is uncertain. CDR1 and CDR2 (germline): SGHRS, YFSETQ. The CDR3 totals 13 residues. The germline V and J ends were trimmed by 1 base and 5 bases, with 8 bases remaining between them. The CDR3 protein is CASSLLYGDTQYF. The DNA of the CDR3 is TGCGCCAGCAGCTTGTTGTATGGAGATACGCAGTATTTT.

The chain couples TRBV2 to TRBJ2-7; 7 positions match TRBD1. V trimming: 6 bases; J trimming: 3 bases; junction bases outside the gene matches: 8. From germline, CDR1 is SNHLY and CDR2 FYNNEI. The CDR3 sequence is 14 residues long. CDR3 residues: CASSQDRDFYEQYF. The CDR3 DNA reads TGTGCCAGCAGCCAAGACAGGGATTTCTACGAGCAGTACTTC.

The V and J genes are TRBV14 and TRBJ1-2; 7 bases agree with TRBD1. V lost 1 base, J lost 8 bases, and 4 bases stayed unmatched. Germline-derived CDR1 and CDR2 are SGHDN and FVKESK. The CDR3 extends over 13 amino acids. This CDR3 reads CASSQAGTDGYTF. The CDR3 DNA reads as TGTGCCAGCAGCCAAGCCGGGACAGACGGCTACACCTTC.